These 23 T cell receptor beta chains originate from one sample sequenced in a study of blood T cell repertoires in COVID-19. Sequenced by immunoSEQ multiplex PCR; TCRdb stores in-frame clones only, minus some. The data hold under 150,000 clones, with about 80% observed a single time. Sequencing used peripheral blood. The receptors come from a man in his forties or fifties with active or convalescent COVID-19.

This clone has at least ten counts. V usage is TRBV6-6 and J usage is TRBJ1-4; D remains ambiguous. CDR1 and CDR2 (germline): MNHNY, SVGAGI (reference sequence). The CDR3 sequence is 14 residues long. V lost 7 bases, J lost 0 bases, and 9 bases lay in between. The CDR3 sequence is CASKEQATNEKLFF. The CDR3 DNA reads as TGTGCCAGCAAGGAGCAAGCAACTAATGAAAAACTGTTTTTT.

This CDR3 is CASRGTGGTQPQHF. CDR3 in DNA: TGTGCCAGCAGAGGGACAGGGGGGACTCAGCCCCAGCATTTT. The chain has TRBV2 and TRBJ1-5; 11 positions agree with TRBD1. The CDR3 runs to 14 residues. Germline CDR1 is SNHLY and CDR2 is FYNNEI. J was trimmed by 6 bases and V by 6 bases; bases with no gene match: 4.

The chain has TRBV18 and TRBJ2-7; a possible D gene is TRBD1 (6 bases). The ends were cut back, 6 bases at V and 3 bases at J, with 9 bases in the middle. Germline CDR1 and CDR2: KGHSH and LQKENI. The CDR3 is 12 amino acids. The DNA for the CDR3 is TGTGCCAGCTCGCTACAGGGCTACGAGCAGTACTTC. Its protein is CASSLQGYEQYF.

Written as DNA, the CDR3 is TGCGCCAGCAGCACATCTAGCGGGGGGGCCCTGGAGACCCAGTACTTC. Protein product: CASSTSSGGALETQYF. The V call is TRBV5-1, the J call TRBJ2-5; 12 positions agree with TRBD2. Germline CDR1 SGHRS, CDR2 YFSETQ. Trimming removed 4 bases from V and 5 bases from J; junction bases left unmatched: 9. This CDR3 region has 16 residues.

This rearrangement joins TRBV7-2 to TRBJ1-5, with a tentative D call TRBD1 (6 bases). CDR1 is SGHTA, CDR2 FQGNSA, per germline. Trimming shortened V by 5 bases and J by 2 bases, and 22 bases separated the two germline ends. The CDR3 has 18 residues. The CDR3 nucleotides read TGTGCCAGCAGCCCCAGGGGTGGTCAGGGGAGTCGCAATCAGCCCCAGCATTTT. It yields the protein CASSPRGGQGSRNQPQHF.

The chain recombines TRBV7-3 with TRBJ1-1, with 8 bases identical to TRBD1. The germline V gene encodes CDR1 SGHTA and CDR2 FQGTGA. The CDR3 is 12 amino acids. The J segment lost 1 base and the V segment lost 8 bases, leaving 0 bases of the junction unmatched. The CDR3 coding sequence is TGTGCCAGCGGGACAGGGAACACTGAAGCTTTCTTT. Its protein is CASGTGNTEAFF. Together with reference TRBV7-3 and TRBJ1-1, the CDR3 gives the full variable domain: GAGVSQTPSNKVTEKGKYVELRCDPISGHTALYWYRQSLGQGPEFLIYFQGTGAADDSGLPNDRFFAVRPEGSVSTLKIQRTERGDSAVYLCASGTGNTEAFFGQGTRLTVV.

This clone has a handful of counts. The chain employs TRBV10-3 and TRBJ1-2, with 11 positions matching TRBD1. V shed 4 bases, J shed 4 bases, and the junction held 8 bases outside the gene matches. Germline CDR1 is ENHRY and CDR2 is SYGVKD. There are 16 residues in the CDR3. The chain's CDR3 is CAISGSSDRGLYGYTF. CDR3 DNA sequence: TGTGCCATCAGTGGGTCTTCGGACAGGGGGCTCTATGGCTACACCTTC.

DNA of the CDR3: TGCGCCAGCAGCTCGGGGGAGGGATTGAACACTGAAGCTTTCTTT. It specifies CASSSGEGLNTEAFF. The V call is TRBV5-1, the J call TRBJ1-1; possible D gene TRBD1, 5 bases. The germline V and J ends were trimmed by 3 bases and 0 bases, with 12 bases remaining between them. Germline assignment: CDR1 SGHRS and CDR2 YFSETQ. The CDR3 runs to 15 residues. Full variable domain (outside the CDR3, taken from reference TRBV5-1 and TRBJ1-1): KAGVTQTPRYLIKTRGQQVTLSCSPISGHRSVSWYQQTPGQGLQFLFEYFSETQRNKGNFPGRFSGRQFSNSRSEMNVSTLELGDSALYLCASSSGEGLNTEAFFGQGTRLTVV.

The gene calls are TRBV5-1 and TRBJ1-1; D is undetermined. The V end was cut by 0 bases, the J end by 7 bases, with 10 bases between. CDR3 length: 13 residues. In germline, CDR1 is SGHRS, CDR2 YFSETQ. CDR3 DNA sequence: TGCGCCAGCAGCTTGGGGGAGATGGGTGAAGCTTTCTTT. Its translation: CASSLGEMGEAFF.

The V call is TRBV5-1, the J call TRBJ1-3; D is perhaps TRBD1 (5 bases). The germline V gene has CDR1 SGHRS and CDR2 YFSETQ. The CDR3 loop spans 15 amino acids. The germline V and J ends were trimmed by 0 bases and 2 bases, with 9 bases remaining between them. The CDR3 sequence: CASSLATVTGNTIYF. CDR3 in DNA: TGCGCCAGCAGCTTGGCGACAGTAACTGGAAACACCATATATTTT. Full variable domain (outside the CDR3, taken from reference TRBV5-1 and TRBJ1-3): KAGVTQTPRYLIKTRGQQVTLSCSPISGHRSVSWYQQTPGQGLQFLFEYFSETQRNKGNFPGRFSGRQFSNSRSEMNVSTLELGDSALYLCASSLATVTGNTIYFGEGSWLTVV.

The V and J genes are TRBV4-2 and TRBJ1-4; D not certain. V lost 1 base and J lost 4, with 4 bases in between. Germline-derived CDR1 and CDR2 are LGHNA and YNFKEQ. The CDR3 sequence is 13 residues long. CDR3 bases: TGTGCCAGCAGCCAAGTCCTTAATGAAAAACTGTTTTTT. It specifies CASSQVLNEKLFF.

This clone has only a few counts. The chain combines TRBV5-6 with TRBJ2-5, with D possibly being TRBD2 (6 bases). The CDR3 has 13 residues. In germline, CDR1 is SGHDT, CDR2 YYEEEE. The V and J ends lost 2 bases and 4 bases respectively, with 9 bases between them. DNA for the CDR3: TGTGCCAGCAGCTTCGCGGGGCCAGAGACCCAGTACTTC. Translating it yields CASSFAGPETQYF.

As regards this clone: A much larger clone is a single base away; this may be a read error. This sequence joins TRBV7-3 and TRBJ2-2, with 8 positions matching TRBD1. Unmatched junction bases numbered 7, after V lost 5 bases and J lost 8 bases. Germline CDR1 SGHTA, CDR2 FQGTGA. This CDR3 contains 14 residues. The CDR3 sequence is CASSTSTGVGELFF. The CDR3 DNA reads as TGTGCCAGCAGCACGTCGACAGGGGTGGGGGAGCTGTTTTTT. Based on the CDR3 plus reference TRBV7-3 and TRBJ2-2, the full variable domain is GAGVSQTPSNKVTEKGKYVELRCDPISGHTALYWYRQSLGQGPEFLIYFQGTGAADDSGLPNDRFFAVRPEGSVSTLKIQRTERGDSAVYLCASSTSTGVGELFFGEGSRLTVL.

V and J are TRBV6-2 or TRBV6-3 and TRBJ1-2; D is possibly TRBD1 (5 bases). There are 12 residues in the CDR3. Trimming left V 5 bases short and J 6 bases short, with 10 bases between. In germline, CDR1 is MNHEY, CDR2 SVGEGT. CDR3 bases: TGTGCCAGCAGTCTCCCGACAGATGGCTACACCTTC. The encoded protein is CASSLPTDGYTF.

This sequence joins TRBV6-2 or TRBV6-3 and TRBJ2-2; no clear D. The CDR3 totals 14 residues. Trimming left V 7 bases short and J 6 bases short, with 15 bases between. Germline V gene sequence: CDR1 MNHEY, CDR2 SVGEGT. DNA of the CDR3: TGTGCCAGCAACCCCCCGGGTCTGGCCGGGGAGCTGTTTTTT. It encodes CASNPPGLAGELFF.

CDR3 DNA: TGTGCCAGCATAAGGGACAGGGGCGGGAATTCACCCCTCCACTTT. Translation: CASIRDRGGNSPLHF. V gene TRBV2 combines with J gene TRBJ1-6, with TRBD1 identical over 10 bases. Per germline, CDR1 SNHLY and CDR2 FYNNEI. V lost 7 bases and J lost 7; bases outside the gene matches: 7. The CDR3 spans 15 residues.

This CDR3 is CATRWRTAKYNEQFF. For the CDR3, the DNA is TGTGCCACCAGATGGAGGACAGCTAAATACAATGAGCAGTTCTTC. The chain links TRBV24-1 to TRBJ2-1; perhaps TRBD1 as D (6 bases). CDR1 is KGHDR, CDR2 SFDVKD, per germline. The CDR3 runs 15 residues. V lost 7 bases, J lost 4 bases, and 16 bases lay in between.

The rearrangement joins TRBV5-8 to TRBJ2-5; TRBD2 aligns across 11 bases. Germline CDR1 reads SGHTS; CDR2 reads YDEGEE. The V and J ends lost 4 bases and 1 base, in that order; junction bases with no gene match: 15. The CDR3 is 19 amino acids. CDR3: CASSPGRGLAGQFQETQYF. The CDR3 nucleotides are TGTGCCAGCAGCCCGGGGCGAGGACTAGCGGGCCAATTCCAAGAGACCCAGTACTTC.

CDR3 sequence reads: CASGGGWKKLFF. The CDR3 coding sequence is TGCGCCAGCGGGGGAGGATGGAAAAAACTGTTTTTT. The chain is built from TRBV10-1 and TRBJ1-4, with D perhaps TRBD1 (5 bases). CDR1 is WNHNN, CDR2 SYGVQD, per germline (reference sequence). CDR3 length: 12 amino acids. V was shortened by 8 bases and J by 9 bases, with 13 bases between the two germline ends.

The V and J genes are TRBV24-1 and TRBJ2-5, with a weak D call TRBD2 (5 bases). Trimming shortened V by 2 bases and J by 4 bases, and 13 bases separated the two germline ends. The CDR3 loop spans 15 amino acids. CDR1 is KGHDR, CDR2 SFDVKD, per germline. For the CDR3, the DNA is TGTGCCACCAGTGATTCCTCGGGGAGACGAGAGACCCAGTACTTC. The encoded protein is CATSDSSGRRETQYF.

The chain uses TRBV3-1 (or the pseudogene TRBV3-2) and TRBJ1-1; the D gene is possibly TRBD1 (5 bases). Germline V lookup: CDR1 LGHDT, CDR2 YNNKEL (reference sequence). The CDR3 is made up of 14 amino acids. V shed 1 base and J shed 1 base, with 7 bases lying between them. As DNA, the CDR3 is TGTGCCAGCAGCCAAGTAGGGGCGAACACTGAAGCTTTCTTT. It codes for CASSQVGANTEAFF.

Comments on this clone: One end of the junction fails to match germline, which may point to a read error. This chain links TRBV7-9 with TRBJ1-1, with a tentative D call TRBD1 (6 bases). CDR3 length equals 13 residues. Germline CDR1 and CDR2: SEHNR and FQNEAQ (reference sequence). CDR3 DNA: TGTGCCAGCAGCTACACGGGGGGCGCTGAGGCTTTCTTT. It translates to CASSYTGGAEAFF.

The table lists this clone with a count of one. The chain carries TRBV9 and TRBJ2-5, with 7 bases fitting TRBD1. The CDR3 extends over 14 amino acids. CDR1 and CDR2 from the germline V gene are SGDLS and YYNGEE. V dropped 0 bases and J dropped 9; count of bases not matched to a gene: 8. CDR3 sequence reads: CASSVGTGERAQYF. The CDR3 DNA is TGTGCCAGCAGCGTAGGAACAGGGGAGAGGGCCCAGTACTTC.